These T cell receptor beta chains were read from a single sample in a study of blood T cells in healthy people across ages. TCRdb fed the 5' RACE reads into MiXCR, producing one record per CDR3 protein. The sample includes under 1,000,000 distinct CDR3 sequences, around 50% seen only once; the top ten take 15% to 20%. Sequencing used blood. Source of these receptors: a man older than 75 in good health. The CDR3 runs from the conserved cysteine through the conserved F or W. The D gene is left open where the match is weak. Expanded clones get a size class; other rows say once, few or many, or leave the size out.

J gene,clone size,D gene,V gene,CDR3 protein,CDR3 DNA
TRBJ2-1,many,NA,TRBV4-1,CASSQVSLGAGSYNEQFF,TGCGCCAGCAGCCAAGTTTCCCTGGGCGCAGGCTCCTACAATGAGCAGTTCTTC
TRBJ2-1,NA,NA,TRBV15,CATSRDNGPGAYNEQFF,TGTGCCACCAGCAGAGACAACGGGCCCGGGGCCTACAATGAGCAGTTCTTC
TRBJ2-1,NA,TRBD2,TRBV7-6,CASSLAPGAGGLNEQFF,TGTGCCAGCAGCTTAGCGCCTGGAGCGGGGGGTCTCAATGAGCAGTTCTTC
TRBJ2-5,few,TRBD1,TRBV29-1,CSVLETGSETQYF,TGCAGCGTTTTAGAGACAGGGTCAGAGACCCAGTACTTC
TRBJ2-5,few,TRBD1,TRBV30,CAWSAGGQGLETQYF,TGTGCCTGGAGCGCCGGGGGACAGGGATTGGAGACCCAGTACTTC
TRBJ1-4,NA,TRBD1,TRBV2,CASSLDRGWKEKLFF,TGTGCCAGCAGTCTGGACAGGGGGTGGAAGGAAAAACTGTTTTTT
TRBJ2-7,NA,NA,TRBV7-3,CASSRDPGDEQYF,TGTGCCAGCAGCCGGGACCCGGGAGACGAGCAGTACTTC
TRBJ2-7,few,TRBD2,TRBV9,CASNATSGVYEQYF,TGTGCCAGCAACGCGACTAGCGGGGTCTACGAGCAGTACTTC
TRBJ2-3,NA,NA,TRBV3-1,CASSRDSAGDTQYF,TGTGCCAGCAGCAGGGATTCAGCTGGAGATACGCAGTATTTT
TRBJ2-4,few,TRBD1,TRBV9,CASSVAGAEDRGSLLAKNIQYF,TGTGCCAGCAGCGTAGCGGGGGCCGAAGACAGGGGGTCTTTACTAGCCAAAAACATTCAGTACTTC
TRBJ2-1,NA,NA,TRBV3-1,CASSQVLVRGNEQFF,TGTGCCAGCAGCCAAGTTTTAGTTCGGGGCAATGAGCAGTTCTTC
TRBJ2-2,NA,TRBD1,TRBV2,CASRRDRANTGELFF,TGTGCCAGCCGACGGGACAGGGCGAACACCGGGGAGCTGTTTTTT
TRBJ1-2,NA,TRBD1,TRBV11-2,CASSRGTANYGYTF,TGTGCCAGCAGCCGTGGGACAGCTAACTATGGCTACACCTTC
TRBJ1-6,NA,NA,TRBV6-1,CASSEFGILNSPLHF,TGTGCCAGCAGTGAATTCGGGATTCTAAATTCACCCCTCCACTTT
TRBJ2-3,NA,TRBD2,TRBV20-1,CSASTSGEVDTQYF,TGCAGTGCATCGACTAGCGGGGAAGTAGATACGCAGTATTTT
TRBJ2-1,NA,TRBD1,TRBV29-1,CSVTDRGLGNEQFF,TGCAGCGTCACAGACAGGGGGCTAGGCAATGAGCAGTTCTTC
TRBJ1-5,NA,NA,TRBV12-3/TRBV12-4,CASSLVAGQPQHF,TGTGCCAGCAGTTTAGTTGCGGGGCAGCCCCAGCATTTT
TRBJ2-7,NA,TRBD2,TRBV7-2,CASSLSASGTVYEQYF,TGTGCCAGCAGCTTATCGGCTAGCGGGACCGTATACGAGCAGTACTTC
TRBJ2-7,NA,TRBD1,TRBV10-3,CAISADRGYEQYF,TGTGCCATCAGTGCTGACAGGGGCTACGAGCAGTACTTC
TRBJ2-7,once,NA,TRBV15,CATSRDLGGLGGEQYF,TGTGCCACCAGCAGAGATTTGGGCGGGCTTGGTGGTGAGCAGTACTTC
TRBJ1-2,NA,NA,TRBV7-9,CASSPTTEYGYTF,TGTGCCAGCAGCCCCACGACAGAATATGGCTACACCTTC
TRBJ2-2,NA,NA,TRBV7-9,CVSSLQQATTGELFF,TGTGTCAGCAGCTTGCAACAGGCTACCACCGGGGAGCTGTTTTTT
TRBJ2-3,few,NA,TRBV7-2,CASSLSGAEDTQYF,TGTGCCAGCAGCTTATCGGGCGCAGAGGATACGCAGTATTTT
TRBJ2-1,few,NA,TRBV12-3/TRBV12-4,CASSLRWEEAGNEQFF,TGTGCCAGCAGTTTAAGGTGGGAGGAGGCTGGGAATGAGCAGTTCTTC
TRBJ2-7,NA,NA,TRBV7-9,CASSASQQYF,TGTGCCAGCAGCGCAAGTCAGCAGTACTTC
TRBJ2-3,NA,NA,TRBV6-2/TRBV6-3,CASSYSLAGNLDTQYF,TGTGCCAGCAGTTACTCTCTGGCGGGAAATCTAGATACGCAGTATTTT
TRBJ2-5,few,NA,TRBV12-3/TRBV12-4,CASTRGGWQETQYF,TGTGCCAGCACCAGGGGAGGGTGGCAAGAGACCCAGTACTTC
TRBJ2-1,NA,NA,TRBV12-3/TRBV12-4,CASSRLASYNEQFF,TGTGCCAGCAGTCGGCTAGCCTCCTACAATGAGCAGTTCTTC
TRBJ1-5,NA,TRBD1,TRBV30,CAWKGTGGPQHF,TGTGCCTGGAAGGGGACAGGCGGGCCCCAGCATTTT
TRBJ2-3,few,NA,TRBV21-1,CASSKESRDRVTDTQYF,TGTGCCAGCAGCAAAGAGAGTAGGGACAGGGTTACAGATACGCAGTATTTT
TRBJ2-7,once,TRBD2,TRBV7-6,CASSPRLAGAVEQYF,TGTGCCAGCAGCCCCCGACTAGCGGGAGCTGTCGAGCAGTACTTC
TRBJ2-5,NA,TRBD1,TRBV4-2,CASSQEKDRLQETQYF,TGTGCCAGCAGCCAAGAAAAGGACAGGCTTCAAGAGACCCAGTACTTC
TRBJ2-1,once,TRBD2,TRBV10-3,CAISDSRTSGNEQFF,TGTGCCATCAGTGACTCCCGGACTAGCGGTAATGAGCAGTTCTTC
TRBJ2-1,NA,TRBD1,TRBV12-5,CASGRQGAYEQFF,TGTGCTAGTGGACGACAGGGGGCCTATGAGCAGTTCTTC
TRBJ2-7,few,NA,TRBV7-9,CASSLPPLRVSPGNYEQYF,TGTGCCAGCAGCTTACCCCCACTAAGGGTATCTCCAGGGAACTACGAGCAGTACTTC
TRBJ1-5,NA,NA,TRBV28,CASSFINQPQHF,TGTGCCAGCAGTTTCATTAATCAGCCCCAGCATTTT
TRBJ2-1,many,NA,TRBV7-2,CASSQSSPLGGEQFF,TGTGCCAGCAGCCAATCGAGTCCCTTGGGCGGGGAGCAGTTCTTC